One and the same sample provided the 25 T cell receptor beta chains below, sequenced in a study of cytomegalovirus exposure and HLA in healthy donors. Primers: 60 Vbeta forward and 13 Jbeta reverse. Assay: immunoSEQ multiplex PCR; the TCRdb copy retains only in-frame clones and omits some. The sample includes roughly 150,000 clones, approximately 80% of them seen just once. The sequenced material came from PBMCs. The receptors come from a male donor in good health and CMV-seronegative.

This clone was seen a handful of times. The V and J genes are TRBV18 and TRBJ1-4, with a possible D match to TRBD1 (5 bases). Trimming took off 3 bases at V and 0 bases at J, with 14 bases between the two ends. Germline loops: CDR1 KGHSH, CDR2 LQKENI. This CDR3 has 17 residues. Here the CDR3 DNA reads TGTGCCAGCTCACCCCCGGGGGGGAGTGCAACTAATGAAAAACTGTTTTTT. It specifies CASSPPGGSATNEKLFF.

This sequence joins TRBV28 and TRBJ1-1; 7 nucleotides match TRBD1. The CDR3 runs 14 residues. Germline assignment: CDR1 MDHEN and CDR2 SYDVKM. After removal of 4 bases from V and 1 base from J, the junction contained 3 bases not matched to a gene. CDR3 in amino acids: CASSSGTANTEAFF. The CDR3, as DNA: TGTGCCAGCAGTTCCGGGACAGCGAACACTGAAGCTTTCTTT.

This clone has only a few counts. The chain joins TRBV9 to TRBJ2-3; 10 bases are a match to TRBD1. The CDR3 totals 15 residues. CDR1 is SGDLS, CDR2 YYNGEE, per germline. The junction had 5 bases not matched to a gene; V was cut back by 3 bases and J by 4 bases. The chain's CDR3 is CASSGTGQGSDTQYF. For the CDR3, the DNA is TGTGCCAGCAGCGGAACGGGACAGGGGTCAGATACGCAGTATTTT.

This chain uses TRBV10-3 with TRBJ2-6, with TRBD1 matching over 8 bases. This CDR3 contains 16 residues. V lost 7 bases, J lost 2 bases, and 7 bases stayed unmatched. Germline V CDR1 and CDR2: ENHRY, SYGVKD. DNA of the CDR3: TGTGCCATCACTAAACAGGGGGGAACTGGGGCCAACGTCCTGACTTTC. Amino acid sequence: CAITKQGGTGANVLTF.

The chain carries TRBV6-4 and TRBJ2-1, with 12 bases matching TRBD2. Looked up from germline, CDR1 is MRHNA and CDR2 is SNTAGT. V gave up 2 bases and J gave up 3 bases; unmatched junction bases: 8. The CDR3 covers 18 residues. Written as DNA, the CDR3 is TGTGCCAGCAGTGACCCCCGACTAGCGGGAGTGTACTACAATGAGCAGTTCTTC. Protein: CASSDPRLAGVYYNEQFF.

This chain joins TRBV5-1 and TRBJ1-2, with 7 bases identical to TRBD1. Trimming removed 1 base from V and 8 bases from J; junction bases left unmatched: 8. The germline V gene encodes CDR1 SGHRS and CDR2 YFSETQ. The CDR3 totals 14 residues. CDR3 bases: TGCGCCAGCAGCTTGCTACAGGGGAGTAACGGCTACACCTTC. Amino acids: CASSLLQGSNGYTF.

This chain joins TRBV7-2 and TRBJ2-5; possibly TRBD1 for D (7 bases). V was cut by 4 bases and J by 5 bases, with 14 bases left in between. Germline values: CDR1 SGHTA, CDR2 FQGNSA. This CDR3 comprises 14 residues. CDR3 region: CASSYQGGAETQYF. DNA for the CDR3: TGTGCCAGCAGCTATCAGGGGGGCGCGGAGACCCAGTACTTC.

CDR3: CASITGVGSPLHF. CDR3 DNA: TGTGCCAGCATTACAGGGGTTGGGTCACCCCTCCACTTT. The chain joins TRBV28 to TRBJ1-6; TRBD1 matches 7 bases. V shed 7 bases and J 10 bases; nucleotides not matched to a gene: 7. The CDR3 has 13 amino acids. Germline V gene data show CDR1 as MDHEN and CDR2 as SYDVKM.

CDR3 DNA: TGTGCTAGTGGTTTGGGGGACCGGACTATGAACACTGAAGCTTTCTTT. Translating gives CASGLGDRTMNTEAFF. The chain has TRBV12-5 and TRBJ1-1, with D possibly being TRBD1 (5 bases). Germline CDR1 is LGHNT and CDR2 is FRNRAP. The CDR3 is 16 residues long. With 1 base removed from V and 0 bases from J, the gap between germline ends came to 12 bases.

This clone showed up just a few times. The chain links TRBV7-6 to TRBJ2-5; possible D gene TRBD2, 6 bases. V lost 1 base, J lost 1 base, and 10 bases lay in between. Germline CDR1 reads SGHVS; CDR2 reads FNYEAQ. This CDR3 comprises 15 residues. CDR3 region: CASSLGAGSQETQYF. The DNA of the CDR3 is TGTGCCAGCAGCTTAGGGGCGGGGAGCCAAGAGACCCAGTACTTC.

This sequence joins TRBV15 and TRBJ2-4, with a tentative D call TRBD2 (5 bases). This CDR3 contains 15 residues. The germline CDR1 and CDR2 sequences are LNHNV and YYDKDF (reference sequence). The V and J ends lost 4 bases and 0 bases respectively, with 10 bases between them. This CDR3 is CATSKRELAKNIQYF. The CDR3 coding sequence is TGTGCCACCAGCAAGAGGGAATTAGCCAAAAACATTCAGTACTTC.

The chain couples TRBV27 to TRBJ2-1, with 12 bases identical to TRBD2. V lost 8 bases, J lost 9 bases, and 8 bases stayed unmatched. The germline V gene has CDR1 MNHEY and CDR2 SMNVEV (reference sequence). The CDR3 totals 14 residues. Here the CDR3 reads CASLRTSGIGEQFF. Here the CDR3 DNA reads TGTGCCAGCCTGAGGACTAGCGGGATCGGTGAGCAGTTCTTC.

The chain carries TRBV27 and TRBJ1-1; 7 bases agree with TRBD1. The CDR3 has 13 amino acids. V lost 5 bases to trimming and J lost 4 bases; unmatched junction nucleotides: 4. The V gene's germline CDR1 is MNHEY and CDR2 SMNVEV (reference sequence). The CDR3 is CASSLSGGTEAFF. In DNA, the CDR3 is TGTGCCAGCAGTCTTTCAGGGGGCACTGAAGCTTTCTTT.

The CDR3 coding sequence is TGTGCCTGGAGTAAGGGACTAGGAGGCGAGACCCAGTACTTC. Translated: CAWSKGLGGETQYF. V gene TRBV30 combines with J gene TRBJ2-5; TRBD2 agrees at 8 bases. CDR3 length: 14 amino acids. The V gene end was trimmed by 2 bases and the J gene end by 5 bases; junction bases not matched to a gene: 7. CDR1 is GTSNPN and CDR2 is SVGIG in the germline V gene (reference sequence). The full variable domain, its missing parts supplied by reference TRBV30 and TRBJ2-5, is SQTIHQWPATLVQPVGSPLSLECTVEGTSNPNLYWYRQAAGRGLQLLFYSVGIGQISSEVPQNLSASRPQDRQFILSSKKLLLSDSGFYLCAWSKGLGGETQYFGPGTRLLVL.

The V and J genes are TRBV30 and TRBJ1-5, with D possibly being TRBD1 (6 bases). Germline-derived CDR1 and CDR2 are GTSNPN and SVGIG (reference sequence). V dropped 5 bases and J dropped 1 base, with 18 bases sitting between them. CDR3 length: 16 residues. The CDR3 DNA reads TGTGCCTGGGGAAGGGCCGGGACATCAAGCAATCAGCCCCAGCATTTT. Translated: CAWGRAGTSSNQPQHF.

The V and J genes are TRBV4-1 and TRBJ1-5; D gene unclear. CDR1 is MGHRA, CDR2 YSYEKL, per germline. Deletions cut 0 bases from V and 11 bases from J, with 5 bases between. The CDR3 is 11 residues long. The CDR3 reads CASSQEVAQHF. The CDR3 DNA reads as TGCGCCAGCAGCCAAGAGGTAGCCCAGCATTTT.

The V gene is TRBV6-1, the J gene TRBJ2-5, with TRBD2 matching over 8 bases. In germline, CDR1 is MNHNS, CDR2 SASEGT. This CDR3 has 16 residues. After removal of 2 bases from V and 11 bases from J, the junction contained 16 bases not matched to a gene. The chain's CDR3 is CASSEQVRGVLGEQYF. The CDR3 coding sequence is TGTGCCAGCAGTGAACAGGTGCGGGGGGTCCTCGGGGAGCAGTACTTC.

The chain couples TRBV27 to TRBJ1-1; tentative D call: TRBD1 (5 bases). The germline V gene encodes CDR1 MNHEY and CDR2 SMNVEV (reference sequence). V gave up 6 bases and J gave up 3 bases, with 20 bases separating them. The CDR3 has 16 residues. The CDR3 loop is CASSPLMEQGYTEAFF. The CDR3 DNA sequence: TGTGCCAGCAGCCCCCTAATGGAGCAGGGTTACACTGAAGCTTTCTTT.

The chain joins TRBV14 to TRBJ2-6; possible D gene TRBD1, 6 bases. Trimming left V 0 bases short and J 0 bases short, with 12 bases between. The CDR3 runs 18 residues. Germline CDR1 and CDR2: SGHDN and FVKESK. The CDR3 region has the DNA TGTGCCAGCAGCCAAGATGGGGTAGGGGGCTCTGGGGCCAACGTCCTGACTTTC. It encodes CASSQDGVGGSGANVLTF.

The rearrangement links TRBV5-1 to TRBJ1-4; weak D call: TRBD1 (5 bases). Trimming removed 1 base at V and 7 bases at J, with 11 bases between. In germline, CDR1 is SGHRS, CDR2 YFSETQ. CDR3 length: 14 residues. The CDR3: CASSLSGGFEKLFF. The CDR3 DNA is TGCGCCAGCAGCTTGAGCGGGGGGTTTGAAAAACTGTTTTTT.

This clone showed up just a few times. The V call is TRBV5-6, the J call TRBJ2-7, with a weak D call TRBD1 (5 bases). Germline loops: CDR1 SGHDT, CDR2 YYEEEE. The CDR3 is 17 amino acids. Trimming shortened V by 0 bases and J by 2 bases, and 18 bases separated the two germline ends. CDR3 in amino acids: CASSLGQLGIPTYEQYF. The CDR3, as DNA: TGTGCCAGCAGCTTGGGACAGTTGGGGATTCCAACCTACGAGCAGTACTTC.

The J gene is TRBJ2-7, the V gene TRBV7-3; 9 positions match TRBD1. The germline V gene encodes CDR1 SGHTA and CDR2 FQGTGA. The trim removed 4 bases at V and 2 bases at J, leaving 6 bases unmatched. The CDR3 is 15 residues long. CDR3 DNA: TGTGCCAGCAGCTACACAGGGGGCATCGCCTACGAGCAGTACTTC. Its translation: CASSYTGGIAYEQYF. The full variable domain, its missing parts supplied by reference TRBV7-3 and TRBJ2-7, is GAGVSQTPSNKVTEKGKYVELRCDPISGHTALYWYRQSLGQGPEFLIYFQGTGAADDSGLPNDRFFAVRPEGSVSTLKIQRTERGDSAVYLCASSYTGGIAYEQYFGPGTRLTVT.

This chain uses TRBV27 with TRBJ1-2; a weak D match, TRBD1 (5 bases). Germline lookup yields CDR1 MNHEY and CDR2 SMNVEV (reference sequence). This CDR3 spans 12 amino acids. The V end was cut by 7 bases, the J end by 4 bases, with 10 bases between. This chain's CDR3 is CASINRPYGYTF. The CDR3 DNA sequence: TGTGCCAGCATCAACAGGCCCTATGGCTACACCTTC.

The chain couples TRBV7-3 to TRBJ1-1; D might be TRBD1 (6 bases). Trimming cost V 5 bases and J 5 bases, with 15 bases left between them. There are 14 residues in the CDR3. Germline V gene lookup returns CDR1 SGHTA and CDR2 FQGTGA. The CDR3 bases are TGTGCCAGCAGCCCGACAGGAGTAGGGACTGAAGCTTTCTTT. Encoded protein: CASSPTGVGTEAFF.

The chain combines TRBV9 with TRBJ1-1; 8 bases are shared with TRBD1. This CDR3 contains 12 residues. The germline CDR1 and CDR2 sequences are SGDLS and YYNGEE. Germline trimming cut 3 bases from V and 8 bases from J; bases unmatched to any gene: 3. The CDR3 sequence: CASSAGTGEAFF. CDR3 sequence (DNA): TGTGCCAGCAGCGCCGGGACAGGAGAAGCTTTCTTT.